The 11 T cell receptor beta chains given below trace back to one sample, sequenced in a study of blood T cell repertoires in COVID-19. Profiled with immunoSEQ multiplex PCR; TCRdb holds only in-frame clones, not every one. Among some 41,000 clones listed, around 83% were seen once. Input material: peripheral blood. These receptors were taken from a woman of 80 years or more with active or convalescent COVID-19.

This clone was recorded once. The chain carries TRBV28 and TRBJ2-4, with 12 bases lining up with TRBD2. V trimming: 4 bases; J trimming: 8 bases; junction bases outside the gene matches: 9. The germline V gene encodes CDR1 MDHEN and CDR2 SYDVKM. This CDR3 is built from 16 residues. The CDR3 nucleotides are TGTGCCAGCAGTTCTAGCGGGAGGGCCTGGGAGGACATTCAGTACTTC. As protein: CASSSSGRAWEDIQYF. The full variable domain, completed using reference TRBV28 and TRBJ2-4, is DVKVTQSSRYLVKRTGEKVFLECVQDMDHENMFWYRQDPGLGLRLIYFSYDVKMKEKGDIPEGYSVSREKKERFSLILESASTNQTSMYLCASSSSGRAWEDIQYFGAGTRLSVL.

The CDR3 protein is CASSAGLAGASSYNEQFF. In nucleotides, the CDR3 is TGTGCCAGCAGCGCCGGACTAGCGGGAGCGAGTTCCTACAATGAGCAGTTCTTC. This sequence joins TRBV9 and TRBJ2-1; 13 nucleotides line up with TRBD2. V trimming: 3 bases; J trimming: 1 base; junction bases outside the gene matches: 7. CDR3 length: 18 residues. Germline V gives CDR1 SGDLS, CDR2 YYNGEE.

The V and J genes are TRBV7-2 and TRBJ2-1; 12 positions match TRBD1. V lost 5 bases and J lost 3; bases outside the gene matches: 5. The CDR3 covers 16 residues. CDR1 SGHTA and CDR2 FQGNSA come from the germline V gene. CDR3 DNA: TGTGCCAGCAGCAAGGGACAGGGGGCAGGCTACAATGAGCAGTTCTTC. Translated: CASSKGQGAGYNEQFF.

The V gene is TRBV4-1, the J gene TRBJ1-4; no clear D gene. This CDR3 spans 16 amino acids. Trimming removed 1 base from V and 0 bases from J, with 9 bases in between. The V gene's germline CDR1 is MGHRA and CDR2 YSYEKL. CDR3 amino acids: CASSQGPQATNEKLFF. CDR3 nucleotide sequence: TGCGCCAGCAGCCAAGGGCCACAAGCAACTAATGAAAAACTGTTTTTT.

The CDR3, as DNA: TGTGCCAGCAGACCAGCGGGAGTGAGTACAGATACGCAGTATTTT. It translates to CASRPAGVSTDTQYF. J is TRBJ2-3 and V is TRBV27; 8 bases match TRBD2. Germline V gene data show CDR1 as MNHEY and CDR2 as SMNVEV (reference sequence). The junction had 8 bases not matched to a gene; V was cut back by 6 bases and J by 3 bases. The CDR3 length is 15 residues.

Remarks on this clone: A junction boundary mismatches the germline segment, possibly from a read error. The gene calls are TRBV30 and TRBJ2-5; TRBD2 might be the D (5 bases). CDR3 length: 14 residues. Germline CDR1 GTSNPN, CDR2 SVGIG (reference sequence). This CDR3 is CAGSGVYSQETQYF. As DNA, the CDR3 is TGTGCCGGGAGCGGAGTATACTCGCAAGAGACCCAGTACTTC.

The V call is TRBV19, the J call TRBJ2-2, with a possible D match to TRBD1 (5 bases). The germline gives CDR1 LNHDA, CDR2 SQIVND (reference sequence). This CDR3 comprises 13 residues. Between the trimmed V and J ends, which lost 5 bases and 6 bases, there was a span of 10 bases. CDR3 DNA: TGTGCCAGTAGTTTCAGGGTTCCCGGGGAGCTGTTTTTT. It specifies CASSFRVPGELFF.

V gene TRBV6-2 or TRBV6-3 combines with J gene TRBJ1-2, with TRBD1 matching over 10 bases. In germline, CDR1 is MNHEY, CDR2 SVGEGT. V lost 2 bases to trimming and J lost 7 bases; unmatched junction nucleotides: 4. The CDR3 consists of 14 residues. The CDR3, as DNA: TGTGCCAGCAGTTACCGGGACAGGGGTTTTGGCTACACCTTC. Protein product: CASSYRDRGFGYTF.

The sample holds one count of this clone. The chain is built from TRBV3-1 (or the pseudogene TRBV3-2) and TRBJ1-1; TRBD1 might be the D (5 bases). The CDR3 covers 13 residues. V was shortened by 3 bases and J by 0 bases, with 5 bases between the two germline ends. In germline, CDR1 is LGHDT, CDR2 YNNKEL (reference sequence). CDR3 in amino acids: CASSQGLNTEAFF. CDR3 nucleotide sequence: TGTGCCAGCAGCCAGGGGCTGAACACTGAAGCTTTCTTT.

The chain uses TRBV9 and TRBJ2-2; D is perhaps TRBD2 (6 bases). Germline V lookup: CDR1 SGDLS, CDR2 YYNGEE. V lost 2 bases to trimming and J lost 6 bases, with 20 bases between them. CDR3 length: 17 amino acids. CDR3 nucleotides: TGTGCCAGCAGCGTTACCGGGACGGGAGCCTGGGCCGGGGAGCTGTTTTTT. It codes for CASSVTGTGAWAGELFF.

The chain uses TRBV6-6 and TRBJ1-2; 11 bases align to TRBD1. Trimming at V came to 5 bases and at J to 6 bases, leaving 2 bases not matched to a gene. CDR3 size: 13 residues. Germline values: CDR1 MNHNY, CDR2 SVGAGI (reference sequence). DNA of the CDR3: TGTGCCAGCAGTAAGGGACAGGGGGATGGCTACACCTTC. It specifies CASSKGQGDGYTF.